This entry lists 24 T cell receptor beta chains sequenced from one sample in a study of shared clonotypes between healthy human individuals (dated by TCRdb to 2019 to 2021). The receptor library was made with the immunoSEQ multiplex PCR assay. The immuneACCESS repertoire file appears here via TCRdb, limited to in-frame rearrangements. These files lack a portion of the clones; in checked studies, under half of the deficit traces to unresolved V genes, and the cause of the others is not known. The sample profile shows around 510,000 clones; 95% to 97% of them were found once. The top ten constitute 0.055% to 0.075% of the sample. The sequenced material came from naive CD4+ T cells sorted from blood. The sample's cell subset or site label, decoded: CD45RA+ positively selected. The receptors stem from a woman aged 25 to 39 in good health.

This chain uses TRBV28 with TRBJ2-5; 8 nucleotides line up with TRBD2. The CDR3 runs 15 residues. The V gene end was trimmed by 3 bases and the J gene end by 2 bases; junction bases not matched to a gene: 5. Germline lookup yields CDR1 MDHEN and CDR2 SYDVKM. CDR3 in amino acids: CASSLSGRLQETQYF. DNA for the CDR3: TGTGCCAGCAGTTTGAGCGGGAGACTTCAAGAGACCCAGTACTTC.

Notes on this clone: The identical CDR3 is also encoded by other nucleotide sequences in the sample. CDR3 residues: CASSGQGWDTEAFF. CDR3 coding DNA: TGTGCCAGCAGTGGACAGGGATGGGATACTGAAGCTTTCTTT. V and J are TRBV2 and TRBJ1-1; 7 nucleotides line up with TRBD1. CDR3 length equals 14 residues. V was pared by 4 bases and J by 5 bases, with 7 bases of the junction left unmatched. Germline CDR1 reads SNHLY; CDR2 reads FYNNEI.

The genes are TRBV11-2 and TRBJ2-7, with D perhaps TRBD1 or TRBD2 (5 bases each). The CDR3 sequence is 14 residues long. V lost 3 bases and J 3 bases, leaving 12 bases between the germline ends. CDR1 and CDR2 from the germline V gene are SGHAT and FQNNGV. CDR3 region: CASSFGDGGYEQYF. The CDR3 nucleotides read TGTGCCAGCAGCTTTGGGGACGGTGGCTACGAGCAGTACTTC.

The V call is TRBV5-1, the J call TRBJ2-3; a possible D gene is TRBD2 (6 bases). Germline CDR1 reads SGHRS; CDR2 reads YFSETQ. The V end was cut by 5 bases, the J end by 8 bases, with 12 bases between. The CDR3 is made up of 12 amino acids. The CDR3 protein is CASSSTGATQYF. The CDR3 DNA reads TGCGCCAGCAGTAGTACGGGAGCTACGCAGTATTTT.

The chain recombines TRBV9 with TRBJ2-2; D possibly corresponds to TRBD1 (6 bases). The CDR3 totals 14 residues. The V gene's germline CDR1 is SGDLS and CDR2 YYNGEE. V shed 4 bases and J shed 1 base, with 8 bases lying between them. The CDR3 bases are TGTGCCAGCAGCCAGACAGGGAACACCGGGGAGCTGTTTTTT. Amino acid sequence: CASSQTGNTGELFF.

Here the CDR3 reads CASSFTGPVGTEAFF. The CDR3, as DNA: TGTGCCAGCAGTTTCACGGGACCCGTGGGCACTGAAGCTTTCTTT. This rearrangement joins TRBV27 to TRBJ1-1, with a weak D call TRBD1 (5 bases). The CDR3 consists of 15 residues. V dropped 3 bases and J dropped 4 bases, with 15 bases sitting between them. Germline CDR1 reads MNHEY; CDR2 reads SMNVEV (reference sequence).

This chain uses TRBV15 with TRBJ1-1; D is uncertain. Germline V gene sequence: CDR1 LNHNV, CDR2 YYDKDF (reference sequence). V was pared by 0 bases and J by 8 bases, with 10 bases between. The CDR3 sequence is 13 residues long. CDR3 in DNA: TGTGCCACCAGCAGAGAGCCCGGACTAGAAGCTTTCTTT. Protein sequence: CATSREPGLEAFF.

This rearrangement joins TRBV5-4 to TRBJ2-1, with 7 bases identical to TRBD1. Unmatched junction bases numbered 7, after V lost 3 bases and J lost 10 bases. This CDR3 spans 13 amino acids. Germline V CDR1 and CDR2: SGHNT, YYREEE (reference sequence). This CDR3 is CASSSYTGVEQFF. CDR3 DNA: TGTGCCAGCAGCTCATATACAGGGGTCGAGCAGTTCTTC.

This clone was seen once. The CDR3 protein is CASSSWPGVSYEQYF. As DNA, the CDR3 is TGTGCCAGCAGCAGCTGGCCAGGGGTTTCCTACGAGCAGTACTTC. The chain recombines TRBV7-9 with TRBJ2-7; a possible D gene is TRBD1 (6 bases). CDR1 is SEHNR, CDR2 FQNEAQ, per germline (reference sequence). This CDR3 contains 15 residues. V lost 5 bases and J lost 1, with 15 bases in between.

J is TRBJ2-3 and V is TRBV7-9; D not certain. Trimming left V 5 bases short and J 4 bases short, with 10 bases between. The germline gives CDR1 SEHNR, CDR2 FQNEAQ (reference sequence). The CDR3 contains 13 residues. The CDR3 DNA reads as TGTGCCAGCAGCCAGACCACGGCAGATACGCAGTATTTT. It encodes CASSQTTADTQYF.

CDR3 coding DNA: TGTGCCTCCGGACAGGGCACTGAAGCTTTCTTT. It yields the protein CASGQGTEAFF. V usage is TRBV30 and J usage is TRBJ1-1; 8 bases fit TRBD1. V shed 7 bases and J 4 bases; nucleotides not matched to a gene: 2. Germline V gene sequence: CDR1 GTSNPN, CDR2 SVGIG (reference sequence). The CDR3 covers 11 residues.

The rearrangement uses TRBV19 and TRBJ1-1, with D unclear. This CDR3 contains 17 residues. Trimming left V 3 bases short and J 11 bases short, with 28 bases between. Germline CDR1 LNHDA, CDR2 SQIVND (reference sequence). The CDR3: CASSISSARSWVRTAFF. For the CDR3, the DNA is TGTGCCAGTAGTATTAGTTCCGCGCGATCGTGGGTAAGGACCGCTTTCTTT.

The J gene is TRBJ1-5, the V gene TRBV28, with D perhaps TRBD1 (6 bases). Trimming removed 5 bases at V and 3 bases at J, with 14 bases between. The CDR3 sequence is 15 residues long. CDR1 and CDR2 from the germline V gene are MDHEN and SYDVKM. The CDR3 loop reads CASSPPGQNNQPQHF. CDR3 in DNA: TGTGCCAGCAGTCCCCCGGGACAAAACAATCAGCCCCAGCATTTT.

V and J are TRBV7-9 and TRBJ2-3; tentatively, D is TRBD1 (5 bases). The CDR3 totals 15 residues. CDR1 and CDR2 (germline): SEHNR, FQNEAQ (reference sequence). Trimming removed 4 bases at V and 1 base at J, with 12 bases between. DNA of the CDR3: TGTGCCAGCAGCTCTAGGGGCAAGGGCACAGATACGCAGTATTTT. Amino acids: CASSSRGKGTDTQYF.

This chain links TRBV27 with TRBJ2-7; 7 bases are shared with TRBD1. V shed 5 bases and J 7 bases; nucleotides not matched to a gene: 11. Germline V gene lookup returns CDR1 MNHEY and CDR2 SMNVEV (reference sequence). The CDR3 runs to 14 residues. In DNA form, the CDR3 reads TGTGCCAGCAGTCAAGGGGGCTCTGTGTGGGAGCAGTACTTC. It is translated as CASSQGGSVWEQYF.

The genes are TRBV2 and TRBJ1-1; D uncertain. The germline V gene encodes CDR1 SNHLY and CDR2 FYNNEI. The germline V and J ends were trimmed by 5 bases and 1 base, with 11 bases remaining between them. The CDR3 has 14 amino acids. CDR3 nucleotides: TGTGCCAGCAGTCGAAGAGAGTCGAACACTGAAGCTTTCTTT. This sequence encodes CASSRRESNTEAFF.

The V call is TRBV28, the J call TRBJ2-5; D possibly corresponds to TRBD2 (7 bases). V lost 3 bases, J lost 5 bases, and 16 bases lay in between. The CDR3 length is 15 residues. In germline, CDR1 is MDHEN, CDR2 SYDVKM. The DNA of the CDR3 is TGTGCCAGCAGTTTGGGCGCGGGGGCCGGGGAGACCCAGTACTTC. This encodes CASSLGAGAGETQYF.

Worth noting for this clone: In the same sample, other DNA sequences code for this CDR3. The rearrangement uses TRBV7-9 and TRBJ2-2; D is undetermined. The V end lost 6 bases, the J end lost 1 base, and 9 bases lay between the germline ends. This CDR3 contains 14 residues. The germline V gene has CDR1 SEHNR and CDR2 FQNEAQ (reference sequence). The CDR3 nucleotides are TGTGCCAGCAGTCTCGCAGGGAACACCGGGGAGCTGTTTTTT. Translation: CASSLAGNTGELFF.

As for this clone: This CDR3 is also generated by other DNA sequences in the sample. V is TRBV7-9 and J is TRBJ1-1; TRBD1 matches at 7 bases. Trimming took 6 bases from V and 1 from J; bases not matched to a gene: 2. The CDR3 is 13 amino acids. Germline V gives CDR1 SEHNR, CDR2 FQNEAQ (reference sequence). The CDR3 DNA reads TGTGCCAGCAGTAGGACAGGGAACACTGAAGCTTTCTTT. Protein product: CASSRTGNTEAFF.

CDR3 sequence (DNA): TGTGCCAGTAGCCCCCTCCGGACTAGCGGGGGCCAAGAGACCCAGTACTTC. Translating it yields CASSPLRTSGGQETQYF. This chain connects TRBV19 to TRBJ2-5, with 13 nucleotides matching TRBD2. CDR3 size: 17 residues. Germline V gene sequence: CDR1 LNHDA, CDR2 SQIVND (reference sequence). After removal of 6 bases from V and 1 base from J, the junction contained 8 bases not matched to a gene.

This clone was detected once. The chain joins TRBV19 to TRBJ2-7, with 7 bases lining up with TRBD2. This CDR3 has 15 residues. The germline V gene encodes CDR1 LNHDA and CDR2 SQIVND (reference sequence). The junction had 6 bases not matched to a gene; V was cut back by 1 base and J by 3 bases. Written as DNA, the CDR3 is TGTGCCAGTAGTATAGCTGGAGCGGGGAACTACGAGCAGTACTTC. Translating it yields CASSIAGAGNYEQYF. The whole variable domain, remainder taken from reference TRBV19 and TRBJ2-7, is DGGITQSPKYLFRKEGQNVTLSCEQNLNHDAMYWYRQDPGQGLRLIYYSQIVNDFQKGDIAEGYSVSREKKESFPLTVTSAQKNPTAFYLCASSIAGAGNYEQYFGPGTRLTVT.

This sequence joins TRBV7-9 and TRBJ2-7; 7 bases align to TRBD2. The CDR3 extends over 16 amino acids. J lost 2 bases, V lost 0 bases, and 7 bases had no gene match. CDR1 and CDR2 from the germline V gene are SEHNR and FQNEAQ (reference sequence). CDR3 sequence reads: CASSLAASGDPYEQYF. CDR3 sequence (DNA): TGTGCCAGCAGCTTAGCGGCTAGCGGAGATCCCTACGAGCAGTACTTC.

The J gene is TRBJ1-2, the V gene TRBV11-2; D may be TRBD1 (6 bases). Between the trimmed V and J ends, which lost 6 bases and 3 bases, there was a span of 17 bases. From germline, CDR1 is SGHAT and CDR2 FQNNGV. There are 15 residues in the CDR3. CDR3 in DNA: TGTGCCAGCAGAGATCCCGGTAGGGGGGACTATGGCTACACCTTC. This codes for CASRDPGRGDYGYTF.

Written as DNA, the CDR3 is TGTGCCAGCAGTTTAATTGCTGGGGCTGGCAATCAGCCCCAGCATTTT. This codes for CASSLIAGAGNQPQHF. V is TRBV28 and J is TRBJ1-5; possibly TRBD1 for D (5 bases). Per the germline V gene, CDR1 is MDHEN and CDR2 is SYDVKM. This CDR3 spans 16 amino acids. Between the trimmed V and J ends, which lost 2 bases and 2 bases, there was a span of 13 bases. The full variable domain, with the rest looked up from reference TRBV28 and TRBJ1-5, is DVKVTQSSRYLVKRTGEKVFLECVQDMDHENMFWYRQDPGLGLRLIYFSYDVKMKEKGDIPEGYSVSREKKERFSLILESASTNQTSMYLCASSLIAGAGNQPQHFGDGTRLSIL.